The clone carrying this T cell receptor beta chain was recorded a few times. Its specificity is unknown. V lost 5 bases to trimming and J lost 2 bases, with 16 bases between them. This CDR3 has 15 amino acids. Germline CDR1 is SGDLS and CDR2 is YYNGEE. Study-wide results and caveats: The TCR gene usage of tumor memory CD4+ T cells clustered together with blood and lymph node memory CD4+ cells and with lymph node naive CD4+ cells.

Constant-region reverse primers amplified full-length variable regions, followed by semi-nested Nested Universal Primer A PCR. From the 5' RACE reads, TCRdb called clonotypes with MiXCR, one entry per CDR3 protein. The data show tens of thousands of distinct CDR3 sequences, roughly 26% seen once. The TCR originated in a female donor with breast cancer. The rearrangement links TRBV9 to TRBJ1-2, with TRBD1 as a possible D gene (6 bases). Sequencing was done on a sample of naive CD4+ T cells sorted from a lymph node. As to subset: naive CD4+ T cells, CD4+CD45RA+CD25-. This CDR3 is CASSATGARNYGYTF. The CDR3 nucleotides are TGTGCCAGCAGTGCGACAGGAGCCAGAAACTATGGCTACACCTTC.